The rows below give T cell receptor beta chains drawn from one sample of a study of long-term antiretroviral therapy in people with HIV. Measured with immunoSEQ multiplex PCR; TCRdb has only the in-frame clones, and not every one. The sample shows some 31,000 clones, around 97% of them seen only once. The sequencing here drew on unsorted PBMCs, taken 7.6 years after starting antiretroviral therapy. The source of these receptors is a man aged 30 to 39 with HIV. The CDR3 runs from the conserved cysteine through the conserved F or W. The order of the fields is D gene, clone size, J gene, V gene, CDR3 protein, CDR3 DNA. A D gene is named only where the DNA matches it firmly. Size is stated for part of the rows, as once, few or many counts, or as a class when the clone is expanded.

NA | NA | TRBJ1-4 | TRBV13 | CASSRLGSAVGEKLFF | TGTGCCAGCAGCCGACTCGGTTCGGCAGTGGGGGAAAAACTGTTTTTT
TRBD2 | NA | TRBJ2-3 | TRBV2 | CASSEGGPDTQYF | TGTGCCAGCAGCGAGGGAGGGCCAGATACGCAGTATTTT
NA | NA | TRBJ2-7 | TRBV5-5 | CASSLVGDKQYF | TGTGCCAGCAGCTTGGTGGGGGACAAGCAGTACTTC
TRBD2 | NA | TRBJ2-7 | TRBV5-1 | CASSGGLEGPYEQYF | TGCGCCAGCAGCGGGGGACTAGAAGGTCCCTACGAGCAGTACTTC
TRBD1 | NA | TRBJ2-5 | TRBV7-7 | CASSKDREETQYF | TGTGCTAGCAGCAAAGACAGGGAAGAGACCCAGTACTTC
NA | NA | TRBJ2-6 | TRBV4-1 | CASSQEEANVLTF | TGCGCCAGCAGCCAAGAGGAGGCCAACGTCCTGACTTTC
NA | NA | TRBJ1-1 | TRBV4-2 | CASSQDRDTEAFF | TGTGCCAGCAGCCAAGACCGAGACACTGAAGCTTTCTTT
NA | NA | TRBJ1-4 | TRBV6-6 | CASSYEGYEKLFF | TGTGCCAGCAGTTACGAGGGTTATGAAAAACTGTTTTTT
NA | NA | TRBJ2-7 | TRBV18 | CASSPGRSAGEQYF | TGTGCCAGCTCACCTGGGCGGAGTGCGGGAGAGCAGTACTTC
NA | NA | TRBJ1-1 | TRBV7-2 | CASSLAQGWTEAFF | TGTGCCAGCAGCTTAGCACAAGGATGGACTGAAGCTTTCTTT
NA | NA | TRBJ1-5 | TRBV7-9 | CASSIRDQPQHF | TGTGCCAGCAGCATAAGGGATCAGCCCCAGCATTTT
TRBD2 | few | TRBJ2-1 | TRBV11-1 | CASSWGGSVAGEQFF | TGTGCCAGCAGCTGGGGAGGATCGGTAGCGGGTGAGCAGTTCTTC
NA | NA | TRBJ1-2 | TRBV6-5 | CASSIGQAYGYTF | TGTGCCAGCAGTATCGGGCAGGCCTATGGCTACACCTTC
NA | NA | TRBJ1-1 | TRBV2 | CASTGGRNTEAFF | TGTGCCAGCACCGGGGGGAGGAACACTGAAGCTTTCTTT
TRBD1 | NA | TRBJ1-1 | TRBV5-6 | CASSLSITGGAGAFF | TGTGCCAGCAGCTTGTCCATCACAGGGGGCGCAGGAGCTTTCTTT